This T cell receptor beta chain was profiled in a study of blood T cell repertoires in COVID-19. The assay was immunoSEQ multiplex PCR, and TCRdb's table has in-frame clones only and misses some. The sample contains 280,000 or so clones, approximately 89% of which appear only once. The CDR3 sequence is 13 residues long. CDR1 and CDR2 (germline): GTSNPN, SVGIG (reference sequence). V dropped 2 bases and J dropped 4 bases, with 9 bases sitting between them. This clone was detected only once. The sequence derives from a woman aged 50 to 60 who had been exposed to COVID-19. The specimen sequenced was PBMCs or T cells enriched from blood (not recorded which). The rearrangement links TRBV30 to TRBJ1-3; D might be TRBD1 (5 bases). DNA for the CDR3: TGTGCCTGGAGTAATAACAGGGGAAACACCATATATTTT. It translates to CAWSNNRGNTIYF.